Below are 26 T cell receptor beta chains sequenced from a single sample in a study of CD8 T cells in Susac syndrome. RNA in amounts of roughly 0.5 to 1 ug was reverse transcribed with random hexamers. TCRdb called the immunoSEQ multiplex PCR reads again in MiXCR, with one record for every CDR3 protein. The sample lists under 200,000 distinct CDR3 sequences; more than 90% were seen once. The sample taken for sequencing was CD4+ T cells from PBMCs. These receptors all stem from a human donor in good health.

The chain is built from TRBV9 and TRBJ2-6; no clear D. CDR3 size: 15 residues. V was clipped by 4 bases and J by 3 bases, with 11 bases between them. The V gene's germline CDR1 is SGDLS and CDR2 YYNGEE. The chain's CDR3 is CASSPEPLGANVLTF. The DNA for the CDR3 is TGTGCCAGCAGCCCAGAGCCACTTGGGGCCAACGTCCTGACTTTC.

The chain employs TRBV20-1 and TRBJ2-3, with a possible D match to TRBD1 (6 bases). The CDR3 totals 13 residues. Germline lookup yields CDR1 DFQATT and CDR2 SNEGSKA (reference sequence). Trimming removed 5 bases at V and 4 bases at J, with 13 bases between. The CDR3 protein is CSAPNPGADTQYF. The DNA of the CDR3 is TGCAGTGCTCCAAATCCAGGGGCAGATACGCAGTATTTT.

The chain combines TRBV3-1 with TRBJ2-1; D ambiguous. Trimming pared 0 bases from V and 0 bases from J, leaving 12 bases between. The CDR3 contains 17 residues. Per the germline V gene, CDR1 is LGHDT and CDR2 is YNNKEL (reference sequence). This chain's CDR3 is CASSQDAWTDSYNEQFF. The CDR3 nucleotides read TGTGCCAGCAGCCAAGATGCCTGGACGGACTCCTACAATGAGCAGTTCTTC.

This clonotype appeared a single time. The rearrangement uses TRBV6-6 and TRBJ2-3; tentatively, D is TRBD2 (5 bases). The CDR3 is 14 amino acids. Germline V gene data show CDR1 as MNHNY and CDR2 as SVGAGI (reference sequence). Trimming removed 7 bases from V and 2 bases from J, with 13 bases in between. CDR3 loop: CASTKRENTDTQYF. The CDR3 DNA reads as TGTGCCAGCACCAAAAGGGAGAACACAGATACGCAGTATTTT.

Note on this clonotype: Sequence at one end of the junction differs from germline and may be a read error. In DNA, the CDR3 is TGTGCCAGCAGCTTAATGGCGGGGGAGTCCCAAGGGACCCAGTACTTC. Amino acid sequence: CASSLMAGESQGTQYF. This chain uses TRBV11-1 with TRBJ2-5; 7 positions agree with TRBD2. This CDR3 is 16 amino acids long. Per the germline V gene, CDR1 is SGHAT and CDR2 is FQDESV (reference sequence).

V gene TRBV9 combines with J gene TRBJ2-3; 9 nucleotides agree with TRBD1. The ends lost 1 base at V and 3 bases at J; junction bases unmatched: 6. The CDR3 has 16 residues. Germline assignment: CDR1 SGDLS and CDR2 YYNGEE. The CDR3: CASSVRGQGRTDTQYF. The CDR3 region has the DNA TGTGCCAGCAGCGTAAGGGGACAGGGACGGACAGATACGCAGTATTTT.

The gene calls are TRBV20-1 and TRBJ1-1; TRBD1 might be the D (5 bases). Germline CDR1 reads DFQATT; CDR2 reads SNEGSKA (reference sequence). V lost 3 bases and J 1 base, leaving 12 bases between the germline ends. The CDR3 consists of 14 residues. DNA for the CDR3: TGCAGTGCTAGCGACAGACGTACGAACACTGAAGCTTTCTTT. It is translated as CSASDRRTNTEAFF.

The rearrangement uses TRBV2 and TRBJ2-7; TRBD1 might be the D (6 bases). Per the germline V gene, CDR1 is SNHLY and CDR2 is FYNNEI. This CDR3 is 12 amino acids long. V dropped 4 bases and J dropped 6 bases, with 10 bases sitting between them. CDR3 DNA sequence: TGTGCCAGCAGTGGTGGGGGCGGCGAGCAGTACTTC. Amino acids: CASSGGGGEQYF.

The CDR3 is CASSTTVVTEAFF. CDR3 nucleotide sequence: TGTGCCAGTTCGACGACAGTGGTCACTGAAGCTTTCTTT. The rearrangement joins TRBV12-3 or TRBV12-4 to TRBJ1-1; TRBD1 might be the D (5 bases). The CDR3 loop spans 13 amino acids. V was clipped by 9 bases and J by 4 bases, with 15 bases between them.

The J gene is TRBJ1-2, the V gene TRBV3-1, with a tentative D call TRBD1 (6 bases). Between the trimmed V and J ends, which lost 0 bases and 8 bases, there was a span of 19 bases. CDR3 length equals 16 residues. Germline V gives CDR1 LGHDT, CDR2 YNNKEL (reference sequence). The CDR3 here is CASSQDLGGRVDGYTF. DNA of the CDR3: TGTGCCAGCAGCCAAGATCTCGGGGGCAGGGTGGACGGCTACACCTTC.

V is TRBV5-1 and J is TRBJ2-7, with D possibly being TRBD1 (6 bases). Germline-derived CDR1 and CDR2 are SGHRS and YFSETQ. V was shortened by 0 bases and J by 6 bases, with 13 bases between the two germline ends. The CDR3 runs to 14 residues. The CDR3 sequence: CASSLDRAVLEQYF. In nucleotides, the CDR3 is TGCGCCAGCAGCTTGGACAGGGCGGTTCTCGAGCAGTACTTC.

The chain employs TRBV4-2 and TRBJ2-1, with D maybe TRBD2 (6 bases). The CDR3 extends over 12 amino acids. CDR1 and CDR2 (germline): LGHNA, YNFKEQ. V was trimmed by 0 bases and J by 12 bases, leaving 9 bases between them. CDR3 nucleotides: TGTGCCAGCAGCCAAGAGGGACTTGGGCAGTTCTTC. Its translation: CASSQEGLGQFF.

The V and J genes are TRBV6-2 or TRBV6-3 and TRBJ1-6; TRBD1 matches 8 bases. CDR3 size: 12 residues. Trimming cost V 8 bases and J 8 bases; bases outside gene matches: 2. Germline V gene lookup returns CDR1 MNHEY and CDR2 SVGEGT. CDR3 region: CASRTGYSPLHF. As DNA, the CDR3 is TGTGCCAGCCGGACAGGGTATTCACCCCTCCACTTT.

The chain uses TRBV2 and TRBJ1-2; TRBD1 matches 7 bases. The CDR3 extends over 12 amino acids. Germline V gene data show CDR1 as SNHLY and CDR2 as FYNNEI. The V and J ends lost 6 bases and 7 bases, in that order; junction bases with no gene match: 5. Here the CDR3 reads CASSDTGAGYTF. The CDR3 DNA follows: TGTGCCAGCAGCGACACAGGGGCTGGCTACACCTTC.

The table lists this clonotype with a count of one. The V gene is TRBV20-1, the J gene TRBJ2-5, with TRBD2 as a possible D gene (5 bases). Trimming stripped 6 bases from V and 5 bases from J, with 13 bases between. Germline V gene sequence: CDR1 DFQATT, CDR2 SNEGSKA (reference sequence). This CDR3 has 12 residues. The CDR3 spells CSAKDWRETQYF. CDR3 nucleotide sequence: TGCAGTGCAAAGGACTGGAGGGAGACCCAGTACTTC.

The chain is built from TRBV30 and TRBJ1-6; tentative D call: TRBD1 (5 bases). CDR1 is GTSNPN and CDR2 is SVGIG in the germline V gene (reference sequence). The CDR3 is made up of 16 amino acids. V lost 2 bases to trimming and J lost 2 bases, with 13 bases between them. CDR3 bases: TGTGCCTGGAGTAAGCAACAGGTGGCCTATAATTCACCCCTCCACTTT. This encodes CAWSKQQVAYNSPLHF.

The CDR3 DNA follows: TGTGCCAGCTCACGGGAGAGCACAGATACGCAGTATTTT. Translation gives CASSRESTDTQYF. The chain combines TRBV18 with TRBJ2-3; a possible D gene is TRBD2 (5 bases). Germline V gene sequence: CDR1 KGHSH, CDR2 LQKENI. This CDR3 has 13 residues. The germline V and J ends were trimmed by 4 bases and 0 bases, with 5 bases remaining between them.

The J gene is TRBJ1-1, the V gene TRBV5-1; no clear D. CDR3 size: 14 residues. In germline, CDR1 is SGHRS, CDR2 YFSETQ. Trimming shortened V by 0 bases and J by 4 bases, and 10 bases separated the two germline ends. The CDR3 DNA is TGCGCCAGCAGCTTGGTAGGTGAGGGCACTGAAGCTTTCTTT. Its translation is CASSLVGEGTEAFF.

V is TRBV5-1 and J is TRBJ2-5, with TRBD2 identical over 9 bases. The CDR3 has 14 amino acids. CDR1 and CDR2 from the germline V gene are SGHRS and YFSETQ. After removal of 4 bases from V and 5 bases from J, the junction contained 6 bases not matched to a gene. The CDR3 DNA sequence: TGCGCCAGCAGCGGCGGGACTAGCAGGGAGACCCAGTACTTC. The encoded protein is CASSGGTSRETQYF.

This clonotype was counted only a few times. V is TRBV4-3 and J is TRBJ1-2, with D tentatively TRBD1 (5 bases). V gave up 4 bases and J gave up 5 bases, with 14 bases separating them. The CDR3 is 14 residues long. Per germline, CDR1 LGHNA and CDR2 YSLEER. This CDR3 is CASSPGTRTYGYTF. Written as DNA, the CDR3 is TGCGCCAGCAGCCCAGGGACGCGGACTTATGGCTACACCTTC.

The chain links TRBV29-1 to TRBJ1-1; D is perhaps TRBD1 (5 bases). Trimming stripped 5 bases from V and 3 bases from J, with 7 bases between. The CDR3 covers 11 residues. Germline lookup yields CDR1 SQVTM and CDR2 ANQGSEA. DNA for the CDR3: TGCAGCGTTACAGGCTACACTGAAGCTTTCTTT. This gives the protein CSVTGYTEAFF.

The chain combines TRBV7-9 with TRBJ2-7; tentative D call: TRBD1 (5 bases). The V end was cut by 2 bases, the J end by 3 bases, with 17 bases between. In germline, CDR1 is SEHNR, CDR2 FQNEAQ (reference sequence). The CDR3 runs to 16 residues. CDR3 sequence: CASSLPQGKIIYEQYF. In nucleotides, the CDR3 is TGTGCCAGCAGCTTACCGCAGGGTAAAATCATCTACGAGCAGTACTTC.

This sequence joins TRBV20-1 and TRBJ1-6; 10 bases line up with TRBD1. The trim removed 3 bases at V and 9 bases at J, leaving 5 bases unmatched. CDR3 size: 14 residues. Per germline, CDR1 DFQATT and CDR2 SNEGSKA (reference sequence). As DNA, the CDR3 is TGCAGTGCTAGGGGGACAGGGGACGGTTCACCCCTCCACTTT. Its translation: CSARGTGDGSPLHF.

The chain joins TRBV29-1 to TRBJ1-2; D gene unclear. The CDR3 loop spans 13 amino acids. V was shortened by 6 bases and J by 0 bases, with 11 bases between the two germline ends. CDR1 is SQVTM, CDR2 ANQGSEA, per germline. The CDR3 region is CSVALGTNYGYTF. The CDR3 DNA is TGCAGCGTCGCATTGGGGACTAACTATGGCTACACCTTC. Filled out from reference TRBV29-1 and TRBJ1-2, the complete variable domain reads SAVISQKPSRDICQRGTSLTIQCQVDSQVTMMFWYRQQPGQSLTLIATANQGSEATYESGFVIDKFPISRPNLTFSTLTVSNMSPEDSSIYLCSVALGTNYGYTFGSGTRLTVV.

This chain connects TRBV4-2 to TRBJ1-1, with D uncertain. Trimming cost V 0 bases and J 12 bases, with 11 bases left between them. The CDR3 runs 12 residues. Looked up from germline, CDR1 is LGHNA and CDR2 is YNFKEQ. The DNA for the CDR3 is TGTGCCAGCAGCCAAGATTGGGGAATAACTTTCTTT. It is translated as CASSQDWGITFF.

This clonotype was observed once. As DNA, the CDR3 is TGTGCCAGCTCCAACGGGGGTGAGCAGTTCTTC. Translated, it gives CASSNGGEQFF. The rearrangement links TRBV6-2 or TRBV6-3 to TRBJ2-1; tentative D call: TRBD2 (6 bases). CDR1 MNHEY and CDR2 SVGEGT come from the germline V gene. V lost 8 bases and J 9 bases, leaving 11 bases between the germline ends. The CDR3 extends over 11 amino acids.